This paragraph covers one T cell receptor (beta chain) sequence. Its target is unknown. The CDR3 runs to 14 residues. The V and J ends lost 2 bases and 6 bases respectively, with 11 bases between them. Germline V lookup: CDR1 MNHEY, CDR2 SMNVEV (reference sequence). The entry originates in a study of T cell responses to AZD1222 COVID-19 vaccine. This table comes from immunoSEQ multiplex PCR, and its TCRdb copy is limited to in-frame clones, with some not included. The sample carries a few hundred thousand clones, roughly 93% recorded once. Study-wide results and limits: Among the donors, most were white British and more were female, and clonal diversity was possibly underestimated. Unmutated regions of variants are reportedly targeted by nearly half of spike-specific TCRs. Just five or six AZD1222 recipients were seropositive at baseline. Spike-wide coverage was observed for vaccine-associated CD4 TCRs, with dominant responses at 160-218 and 743-854.

The receptor comes from an adult in good health. The chain employs TRBV27 and TRBJ1-5, with unresolved D. Sample: peripheral blood, taken on day 0 of AZD1222 vaccination. The CDR3 region has the DNA TGTGCCAGCAGTTTAGCCGATGGAGGTCAGCCCCAGCATTTT. This gives the protein CASSLADGGQPQHF.